This T cell receptor (beta chain) was sequenced during a study of T-cell memory formation after mild COVID-19. Study in general: TCR clusters were mostly donor specific. Overall study findings and caveats: The finding that pre-infection memory included some responding clones suggested that cross-reactive memory joined. Clones which contracted sat mainly in CM and EM if CD4+, and in EMRA if CD8+.

From 5'RACE with constant-segment primers came TCR alpha and TCR beta cDNA libraries that carried sample barcodes and UMIs. MiXCR was run by TCRdb on the 5' RACE reads, yielding one entry per CDR3 protein. The sample lists some 320,000 distinct CDR3 sequences, roughly 13% occurring once. This CDR3 has 16 amino acids. Trimming took 2 bases from V and 0 from J, leaving 13 bases between them. Germline assignment: CDR1 SGHTA and CDR2 FQGNSA. The table lists this clonotype with a few counts. Its antigen is still unknown. The sequenced material came from PBMCs or a T cell subset sorted from them (not recorded which). This receptor was taken from a man between 18 and 29 years old who had mild COVID-19 (a few samples of this study predate the infection). Cell type and time point are not known. The chain recombines TRBV7-2 with TRBJ2-5; a possible D gene is TRBD1 (5 bases). CDR3 residues: CASSLFRQSYQETQYF. The CDR3 region has the DNA TGTGCCAGCAGCTTATTCCGACAGTCGTACCAAGAGACCCAGTACTTC.